This T cell receptor beta chain comes out of a study of CD8 T cells in ankylosing spondylitis. TCRdb independently ran MiXCR on the 5' RACE reads; one entry per CDR3 protein. The data contain about 200,000 distinct CDR3 sequences, over 10% of them singletons. Many counts were recorded for this clonotype. Germline CDR1 and CDR2: GTSNPN and SVGIG (reference sequence). This CDR3 has 8 residues. The V and J ends lost 5 bases and 6 bases respectively, with 1 base between them. The sequence was collected from a male donor with ankylosing spondylitis or in good health (not recorded which). Source material: blood, either unsorted or a sorted T cell fraction (not recorded which). The V and J genes are TRBV30 and TRBJ1-2; no clear D. CDR3 DNA: TGTGCCTGGGATGGCTACACCTTC. It is translated as CAWDGYTF.